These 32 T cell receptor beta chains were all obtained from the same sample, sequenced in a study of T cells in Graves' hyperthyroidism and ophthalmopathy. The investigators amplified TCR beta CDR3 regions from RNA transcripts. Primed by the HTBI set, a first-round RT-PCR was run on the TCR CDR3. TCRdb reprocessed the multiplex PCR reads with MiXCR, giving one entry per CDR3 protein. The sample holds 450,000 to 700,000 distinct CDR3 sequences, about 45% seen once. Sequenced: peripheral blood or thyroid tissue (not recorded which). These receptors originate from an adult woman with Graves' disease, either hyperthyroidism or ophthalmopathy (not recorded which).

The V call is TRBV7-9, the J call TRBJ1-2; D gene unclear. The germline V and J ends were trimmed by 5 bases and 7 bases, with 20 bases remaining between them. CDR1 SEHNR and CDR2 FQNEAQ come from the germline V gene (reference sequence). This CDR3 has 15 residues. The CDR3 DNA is TGTGCCAGCAGCCCTCCGAGCGGGAGGCGCTTTGGCTACACCTTC. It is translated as CASSPPSGRRFGYTF.

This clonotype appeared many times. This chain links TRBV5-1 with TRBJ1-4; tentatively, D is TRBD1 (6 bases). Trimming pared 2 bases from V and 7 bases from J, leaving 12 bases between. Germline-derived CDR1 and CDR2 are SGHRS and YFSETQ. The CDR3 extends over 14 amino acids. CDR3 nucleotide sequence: TGCGCCAGCAGCTTCAGGGGAGCAGGTGAAAAACTGTTTTTT. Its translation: CASSFRGAGEKLFF.

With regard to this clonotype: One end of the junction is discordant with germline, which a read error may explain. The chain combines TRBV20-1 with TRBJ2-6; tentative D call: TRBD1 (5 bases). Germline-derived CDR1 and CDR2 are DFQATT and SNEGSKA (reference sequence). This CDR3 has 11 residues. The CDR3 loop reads CSGEGHNTEAF. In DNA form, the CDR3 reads TGCAGTGGGGAAGGACACAACACTGAAGCTTTC.

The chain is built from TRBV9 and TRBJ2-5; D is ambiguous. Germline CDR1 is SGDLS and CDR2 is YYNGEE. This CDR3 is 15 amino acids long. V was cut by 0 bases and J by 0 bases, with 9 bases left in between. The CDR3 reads CASSVAGRHQETQYF. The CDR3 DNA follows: TGTGCCAGCAGCGTAGCCGGACGGCACCAAGAGACCCAGTACTTC.

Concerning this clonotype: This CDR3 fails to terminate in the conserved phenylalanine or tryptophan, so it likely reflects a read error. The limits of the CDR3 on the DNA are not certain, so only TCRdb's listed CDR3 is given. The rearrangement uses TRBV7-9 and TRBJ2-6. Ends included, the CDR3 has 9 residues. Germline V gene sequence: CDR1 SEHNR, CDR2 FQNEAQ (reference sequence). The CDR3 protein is CASRDGSDT.

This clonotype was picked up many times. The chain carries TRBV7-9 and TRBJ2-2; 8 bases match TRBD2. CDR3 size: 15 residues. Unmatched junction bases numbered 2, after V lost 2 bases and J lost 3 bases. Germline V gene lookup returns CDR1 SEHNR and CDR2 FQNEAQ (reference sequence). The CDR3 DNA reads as TGTGCCAGCAGCTTACAACTAGCGGACACCGGGGAGCTGTTTTTT. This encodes CASSLQLADTGELFF.

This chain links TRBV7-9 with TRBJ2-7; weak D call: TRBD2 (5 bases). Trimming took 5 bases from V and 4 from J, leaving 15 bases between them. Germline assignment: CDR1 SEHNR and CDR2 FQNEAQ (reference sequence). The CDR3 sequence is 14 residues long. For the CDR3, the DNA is TGTGCCAGCAGCATAGAGGGAGCCGGTTACGAGCAGTACTTC. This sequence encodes CASSIEGAGYEQYF.

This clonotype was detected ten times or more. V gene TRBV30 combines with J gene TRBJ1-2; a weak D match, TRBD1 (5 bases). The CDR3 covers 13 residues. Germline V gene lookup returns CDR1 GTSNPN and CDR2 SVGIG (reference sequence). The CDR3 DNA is TGTGCAAGCCGGGACCGAACTAACTATGGCTACACCTTC. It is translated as CASRDRTNYGYTF.

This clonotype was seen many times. The CDR3 sequence: CASSYSGHRTGELFF. CDR3 nucleotides: TGTGCCAGCAGTTACTCGGGTCATCGGACCGGGGAGCTGTTTTTT. The chain carries TRBV6-6 and TRBJ2-2; no reliable D call. Germline lookup yields CDR1 MNHNY and CDR2 SVGAGI (reference sequence). The CDR3 runs 15 residues. Trimming took off 0 bases at V and 5 bases at J, with 10 bases between the two ends.

Written as DNA, the CDR3 is TGTGCCAGCAGGGGGCCGGGACTGCTGTTTTTT. Translation: CASRGPGLLFF. The rearrangement uses TRBV12-3 or TRBV12-4 and TRBJ1-4; D is possibly TRBD1 (5 bases). The CDR3 consists of 11 residues. Deletions cut 6 bases from V and 14 bases from J, with 13 bases between.

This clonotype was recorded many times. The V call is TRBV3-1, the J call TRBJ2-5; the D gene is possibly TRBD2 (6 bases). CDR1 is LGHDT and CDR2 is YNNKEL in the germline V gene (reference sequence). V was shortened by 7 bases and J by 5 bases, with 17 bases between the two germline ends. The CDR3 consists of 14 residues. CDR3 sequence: CASTPGLPEETQYF. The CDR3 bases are TGTGCCAGCACCCCGGGACTCCCGGAGGAGACCCAGTACTTC.

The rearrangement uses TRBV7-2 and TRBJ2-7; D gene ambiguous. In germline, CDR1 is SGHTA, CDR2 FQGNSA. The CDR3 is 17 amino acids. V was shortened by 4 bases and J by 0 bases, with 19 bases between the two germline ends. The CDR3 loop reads CASSSVALGASSYEQYF. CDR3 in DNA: TGTGCCAGCAGCTCCGTAGCCCTCGGCGCAAGCTCCTACGAGCAGTACTTC.

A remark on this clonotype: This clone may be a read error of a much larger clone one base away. The CDR3 DNA reads TGTGCCAGCAGCTACCTAGCGCGGTTTGGAGATACGCAGTATTTT. This encodes CASSYLARFGDTQYF. This chain uses TRBV7-9 with TRBJ2-3; weak D call: TRBD2 (6 bases). V was pared by 4 bases and J by 5 bases, with 16 bases between. The CDR3 totals 15 residues. Germline CDR1 and CDR2: SEHNR and FQNEAQ (reference sequence).

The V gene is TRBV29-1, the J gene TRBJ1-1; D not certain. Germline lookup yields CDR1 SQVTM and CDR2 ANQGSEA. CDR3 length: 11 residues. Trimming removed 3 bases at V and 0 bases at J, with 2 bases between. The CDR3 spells CSVDMNTEAFF. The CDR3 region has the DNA TGCAGCGTTGACATGAACACTGAAGCTTTCTTT.

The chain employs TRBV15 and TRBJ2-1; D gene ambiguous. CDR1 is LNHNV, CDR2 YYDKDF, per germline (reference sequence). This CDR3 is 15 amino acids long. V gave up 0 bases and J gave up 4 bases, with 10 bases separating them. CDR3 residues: CATSREGGLYNEQFF. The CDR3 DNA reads TGTGCCACCAGCAGAGAAGGCGGATTATACAATGAGCAGTTCTTC. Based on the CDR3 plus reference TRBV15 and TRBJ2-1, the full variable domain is DAMVIQNPRYQVTQFGKPVTLSCSQTLNHNVMYWYQQKSSQAPKLLFHYYDKDFNNEADTPDNFQSRRPNTSFCFLDIRSPGLGDTAMYLCATSREGGLYNEQFFGPGTRLTVL.

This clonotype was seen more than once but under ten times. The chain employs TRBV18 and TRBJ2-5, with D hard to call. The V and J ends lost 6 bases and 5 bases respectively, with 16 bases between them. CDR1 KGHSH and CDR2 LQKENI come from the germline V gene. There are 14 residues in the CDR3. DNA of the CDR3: TGTGCCAGCTCTCCTTCACCATACGGGGAGACCCAGTACTTC. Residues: CASSPSPYGETQYF.

The CDR3 spells CASSAVTGATNEAFF. The CDR3 DNA is TGCGCCAGCAGCGCAGTGACAGGGGCAACTAATGAAGCTTTCTTT. The rearrangement links TRBV5-1 to TRBJ1-1, with 8 bases lining up with TRBD1. CDR1 and CDR2 from the germline V gene are SGHRS and YFSETQ. This CDR3 spans 15 amino acids. The trim removed 4 bases at V and 7 bases at J, leaving 12 bases unmatched.

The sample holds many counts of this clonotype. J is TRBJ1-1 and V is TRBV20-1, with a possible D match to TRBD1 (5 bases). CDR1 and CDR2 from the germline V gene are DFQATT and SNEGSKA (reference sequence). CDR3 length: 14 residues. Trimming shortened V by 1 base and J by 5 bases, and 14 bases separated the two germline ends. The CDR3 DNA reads TGCAGTGCTAGAGCAGGTAGGGGCAGTACTGAAGCTTTCTTT. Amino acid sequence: CSARAGRGSTEAFF.

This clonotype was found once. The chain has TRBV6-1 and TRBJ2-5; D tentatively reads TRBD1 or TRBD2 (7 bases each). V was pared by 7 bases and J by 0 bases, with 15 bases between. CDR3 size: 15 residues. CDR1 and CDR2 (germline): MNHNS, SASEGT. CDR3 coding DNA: TGTGCCAGCATATCAAGCGGGACAGACCAAGAGACCCAGTACTTC. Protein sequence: CASISSGTDQETQYF.

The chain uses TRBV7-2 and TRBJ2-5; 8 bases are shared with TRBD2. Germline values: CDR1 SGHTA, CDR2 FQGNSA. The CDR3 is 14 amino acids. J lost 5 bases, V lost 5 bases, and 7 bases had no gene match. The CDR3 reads CASSRTSFEETQYF. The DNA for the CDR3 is TGTGCCAGCAGCAGGACTAGCTTTGAGGAGACCCAGTACTTC.

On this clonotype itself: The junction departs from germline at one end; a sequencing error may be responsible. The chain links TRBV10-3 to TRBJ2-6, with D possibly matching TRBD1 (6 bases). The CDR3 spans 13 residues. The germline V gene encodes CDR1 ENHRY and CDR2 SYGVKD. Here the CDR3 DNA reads TGTGCCATCAGTGAGTCCTTGGGGGCGACTGAAGCTTTC. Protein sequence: CAISESLGATEAF.

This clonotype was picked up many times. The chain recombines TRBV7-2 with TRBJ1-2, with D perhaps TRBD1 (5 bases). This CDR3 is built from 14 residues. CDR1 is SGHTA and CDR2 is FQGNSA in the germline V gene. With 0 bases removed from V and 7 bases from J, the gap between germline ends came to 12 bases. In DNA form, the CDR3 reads TGTGCCAGCAGCTTAGCCCGTCCGGGGGGTGGCTACACCTTC. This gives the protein CASSLARPGGGYTF.

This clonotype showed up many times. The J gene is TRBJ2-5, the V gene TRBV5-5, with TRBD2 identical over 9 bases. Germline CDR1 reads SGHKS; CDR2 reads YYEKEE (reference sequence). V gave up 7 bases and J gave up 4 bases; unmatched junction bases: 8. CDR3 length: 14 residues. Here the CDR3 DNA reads TGTGCCAGCCAGCGGGAGGTTGGAAGAGAGACCCAGTACTTC. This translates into CASQREVGRETQYF.

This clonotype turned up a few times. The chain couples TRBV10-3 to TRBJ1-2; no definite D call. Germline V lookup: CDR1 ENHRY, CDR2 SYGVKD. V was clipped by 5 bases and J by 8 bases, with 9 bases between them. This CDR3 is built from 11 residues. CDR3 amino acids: CAISLGSGYTF. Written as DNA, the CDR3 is TGTGCCATCAGTTTAGGGAGCGGCTACACCTTC.

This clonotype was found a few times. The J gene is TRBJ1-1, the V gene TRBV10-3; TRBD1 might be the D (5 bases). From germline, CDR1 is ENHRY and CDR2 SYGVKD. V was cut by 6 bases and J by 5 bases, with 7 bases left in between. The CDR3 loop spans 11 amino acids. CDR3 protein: CAIRGDTEAFF. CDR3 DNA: TGTGCCATCAGGGGGGATACTGAAGCTTTCTTT.

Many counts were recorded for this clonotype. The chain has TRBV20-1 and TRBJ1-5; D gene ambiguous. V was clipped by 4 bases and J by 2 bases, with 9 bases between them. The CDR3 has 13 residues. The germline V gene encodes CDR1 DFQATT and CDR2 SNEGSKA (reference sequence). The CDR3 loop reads CSANRRGNQPQHF. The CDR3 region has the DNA TGCAGTGCTAACCGTCGTGGCAATCAGCCCCAGCATTTT.

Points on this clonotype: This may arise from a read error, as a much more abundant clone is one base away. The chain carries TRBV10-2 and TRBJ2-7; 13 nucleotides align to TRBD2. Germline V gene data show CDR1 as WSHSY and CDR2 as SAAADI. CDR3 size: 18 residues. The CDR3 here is CASSLGLAGVGLAYEQCF. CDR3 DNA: TGCGCCAGCAGCCTCGGACTAGCGGGAGTTGGGTTGGCCTACGAGCAGTGCTTC.

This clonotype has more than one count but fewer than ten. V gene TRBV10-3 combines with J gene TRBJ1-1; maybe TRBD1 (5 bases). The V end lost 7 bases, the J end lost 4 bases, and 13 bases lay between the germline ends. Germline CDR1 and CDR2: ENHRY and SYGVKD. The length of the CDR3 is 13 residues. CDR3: CAITIGEGTEAFF. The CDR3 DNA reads TGTGCCATCACAATAGGGGAAGGCACTGAAGCTTTCTTT.

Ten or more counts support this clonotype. DNA for the CDR3: TGCAGCGTTGGTCAGACCAACGAGCAGTACTTC. It codes for CSVGQTNEQYF. V and J are TRBV29-1 and TRBJ2-7; D call uncertain. V was cut by 4 bases and J by 5 bases, with 9 bases left in between. Germline V gene sequence: CDR1 SQVTM, CDR2 ANQGSEA. The CDR3 totals 11 residues.

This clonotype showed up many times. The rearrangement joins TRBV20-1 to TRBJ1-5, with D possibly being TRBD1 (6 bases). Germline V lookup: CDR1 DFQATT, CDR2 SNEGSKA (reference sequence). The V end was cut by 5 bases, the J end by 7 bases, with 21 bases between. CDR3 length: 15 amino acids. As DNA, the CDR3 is TGCAGTGCTTCGAAGGCGGGGGGGCATAACCAGCCCCAGCATTTT. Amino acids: CSASKAGGHNQPQHF.

The CDR3 protein is CASSGRDRYPSYEQYF. CDR3 nucleotides: TGCGCCAGCAGTGGTCGGGACAGGTACCCTTCCTACGAGCAGTACTTC. V is TRBV10-1 and J is TRBJ2-7; TRBD1 agrees at 8 bases. Losses at the gene ends were 4 bases for V and 1 base for J; bases not matched to a gene: 9. Germline assignment: CDR1 WNHNN and CDR2 SYGVQD (reference sequence). The CDR3 is 16 residues long.

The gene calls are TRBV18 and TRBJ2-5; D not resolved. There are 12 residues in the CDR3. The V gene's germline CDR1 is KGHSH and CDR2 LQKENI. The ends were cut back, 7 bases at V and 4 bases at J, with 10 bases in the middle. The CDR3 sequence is CASLSLGETQYF. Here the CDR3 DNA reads TGTGCCAGCTTAAGTCTCGGAGAGACCCAGTACTTC.